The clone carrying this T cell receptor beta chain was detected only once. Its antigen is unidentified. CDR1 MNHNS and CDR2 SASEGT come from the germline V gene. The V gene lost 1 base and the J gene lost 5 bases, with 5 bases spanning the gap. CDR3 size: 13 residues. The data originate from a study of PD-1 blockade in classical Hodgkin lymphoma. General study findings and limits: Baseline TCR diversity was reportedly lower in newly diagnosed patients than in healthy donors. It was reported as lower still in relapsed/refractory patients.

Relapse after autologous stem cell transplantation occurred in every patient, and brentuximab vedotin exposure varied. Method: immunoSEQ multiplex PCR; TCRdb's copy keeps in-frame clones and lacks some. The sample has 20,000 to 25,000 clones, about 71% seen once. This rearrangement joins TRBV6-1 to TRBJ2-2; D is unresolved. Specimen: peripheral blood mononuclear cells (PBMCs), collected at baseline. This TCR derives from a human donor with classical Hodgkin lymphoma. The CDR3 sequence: CASSEGRTGELFF. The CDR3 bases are TGTGCCAGCAGTGAAGGTCGGACCGGGGAGCTGTTTTTT.